The 25 T cell receptor beta chains listed next were all sequenced from one sample in a study of T-cell reconstitution after alpha-beta-depleted transplantation in children. Unique molecular identifiers featured in how the TCRbeta library was prepared. TCRdb redid the calling of the PCR reads with MiXCR, one entry per CDR3 protein. The sample includes roughly 490,000 distinct CDR3 sequences, roughly 10% of them seen just once. The source material was PBMCs, mostly from graft donor cells, sampled 180 days after TCRalphabeta/CD19-depleted stem cell transplant. The receptor set was obtained from a female patient aged 2 to 10 who had a stem cell transplant for aplastic anemia, so the T cells may come from the graft donor.

This clonotype has ten or more counts. The chain employs TRBV6-1 and TRBJ1-1; 7 positions match TRBD1. Germline V lookup: CDR1 MNHNS, CDR2 SASEGT. The V gene end was trimmed by 5 bases and the J gene end by 6 bases; junction bases not matched to a gene: 9. CDR3 length equals 14 residues. CDR3 residues: CASSIYRGGSEAFF. CDR3 coding DNA: TGTGCCAGCAGTATCTACAGGGGTGGCTCTGAAGCTTTCTTT.

This clonotype was picked up a small number of times. The rearrangement uses TRBV12-3 or TRBV12-4 and TRBJ2-1, with D unclear. The CDR3 contains 16 residues. V was cut by 4 bases and J by 0 bases, with 13 bases left in between. The DNA for the CDR3 is TGTGCCAGCAGTTCTGGCCGCTTTAGCTCCTACAATGAGCAGTTCTTC. It yields the protein CASSSGRFSSYNEQFF.

The chain combines TRBV25-1 with TRBJ1-6, with 8 positions matching TRBD1. Germline V gene lookup returns CDR1 MGHDK and CDR2 SYGVNS. The J segment lost 0 bases and the V segment lost 4 bases, leaving 5 bases of the junction unmatched. The CDR3 length is 17 residues. The CDR3 is CASSARQGSSYNSPLHF. CDR3 DNA: TGTGCCAGCAGTGCTAGACAGGGGAGCTCCTATAATTCACCCCTCCACTTT.

The rearrangement uses TRBV4-2 and TRBJ1-5; TRBD1 matches at 7 bases. The CDR3 contains 18 residues. Germline V gives CDR1 LGHNA, CDR2 YNFKEQ. The J segment lost 0 bases and the V segment lost 4 bases, leaving 12 bases of the junction unmatched. DNA for the CDR3: TGTGCCAGCAGCCGAGGACAGGTGGACTTATATAGCAATCAGCCCCAGCATTTT. Translated: CASSRGQVDLYSNQPQHF.

The chain has TRBV20-1 and TRBJ2-2, with TRBD2 identical over 10 bases. Losses at the gene ends were 3 bases for V and 6 bases for J; bases not matched to a gene: 1. The CDR3 is 13 residues long. Germline CDR1 DFQATT, CDR2 SNEGSKA (reference sequence). The CDR3 DNA reads as TGCAGTGCTAGCCTAGCGGGAGCCGGGGAGCTGTTTTTT. Translating it yields CSASLAGAGELFF.

This chain uses TRBV4-3 with TRBJ2-1; TRBD2 matches 7 bases. V was pared by 0 bases and J by 5 bases, with 7 bases of the junction left unmatched. The CDR3 is 16 residues long. CDR1 is LGHNA and CDR2 is YSLEER in the germline V gene. Here the CDR3 DNA reads TGCGCCAGCAGCCAAGACCGGGACTACCGGGACAATGAGCAGTTCTTC. Amino acid sequence: CASSQDRDYRDNEQFF.

The rearrangement links TRBV7-9 to TRBJ1-5; D is unclear. Trimming shortened V by 5 bases and J by 4 bases, and 18 bases separated the two germline ends. CDR3 length: 16 residues. Germline V gene lookup returns CDR1 SEHNR and CDR2 FQNEAQ (reference sequence). CDR3 nucleotide sequence: TGTGCCAGCAGCGCCGGCCCTCCAGTTAGGAATCAGCCCCAGCATTTT. This encodes CASSAGPPVRNQPQHF.

This clonotype was counted only a few times. This sequence joins TRBV5-1 and TRBJ1-1; D might be TRBD1 (6 bases). Deletions cut 4 bases from V and 1 base from J, with 14 bases between. This CDR3 is built from 15 residues. Germline V gives CDR1 SGHRS, CDR2 YFSETQ. For the CDR3, the DNA is TGCGCCAGCAGCACCTTGACAGGAGGGAACACTGAAGCTTTCTTT. This translates into CASSTLTGGNTEAFF. Filled out from reference TRBV5-1 and TRBJ1-1, the complete variable domain reads KAGVTQTPRYLIKTRGQQVTLSCSPISGHRSVSWYQQTPGQGLQFLFEYFSETQRNKGNFPGRFSGRQFSNSRSEMNVSTLELGDSALYLCASSTLTGGNTEAFFGQGTRLTVV.

This chain uses TRBV18 with TRBJ1-5, with 8 bases fitting TRBD1. V was clipped by 3 bases and J by 5 bases; unmatched bases: 6. CDR3 length equals 15 residues. The germline V gene has CDR1 KGHSH and CDR2 LQKENI. CDR3 sequence (DNA): TGTGCCAGCTCACCGCGGGACAGGATCTATCAGCCCCAGCATTTT. Translation: CASSPRDRIYQPQHF.

This clonotype was counted a few times. V usage is TRBV6-2 or TRBV6-3 and J usage is TRBJ2-7; D unclear. The germline V gene has CDR1 MNHEY and CDR2 SVGEGT. The CDR3 runs 13 residues. Trimming pared 1 base from V and 4 bases from J, leaving 8 bases between. CDR3 amino acids: CASSYLGRYEQYV. The CDR3 bases are TGTGCCAGCAGTTACTTAGGCCGGTACGAGCAGTACGTC.

This clonotype was seen a handful of times. The V call is TRBV7-2, the J call TRBJ2-7; 8 bases map to TRBD2. The CDR3 runs 14 residues. CDR1 is SGHTA and CDR2 is FQGNSA in the germline V gene. The V and J ends lost 0 bases and 2 bases, in that order; junction bases with no gene match: 0. Written as DNA, the CDR3 is TGTGCCAGCAGCTTAGCTAGCGGGGCCTACGAGCAGTACGTC. Its protein product is CASSLASGAYEQYV.

This chain links TRBV7-9 with TRBJ1-1; a possible D gene is TRBD1 (6 bases). There are 15 residues in the CDR3. The V end was cut by 3 bases, the J end by 1 base, with 12 bases between. Looked up from germline, CDR1 is SEHNR and CDR2 is FQNEAQ (reference sequence). In nucleotides, the CDR3 is TGTGCCAGCAGCTTGGGGGGGGCCCCGAACACTGAAGCTTTCTTT. Amino acids: CASSLGGAPNTEAFF. Using reference TRBV7-9 and TRBJ1-1 for the parts outside the CDR3, the full variable domain is DTGVSQNPRHKITKRGQNVTFRCDPISEHNRLYWYRQTLGQGPEFLTYFQNEAQLEKSRLLSDRFSAERPKGSFSTLEIQRTEQGDSAMYLCASSLGGAPNTEAFFGQGTRLTVV.

This clonotype was picked up a small number of times. The chain joins TRBV3-1 to TRBJ2-1; D remains unclear. The CDR3 consists of 15 residues. The germline gives CDR1 LGHDT, CDR2 YNNKEL (reference sequence). Trimming left V 1 base short and J 6 bases short, with 13 bases between. CDR3 nucleotide sequence: TGTGCCAGCAGCCAAGTGAAAGGGTTCGGCAATGAGCAGTTCTTC. This codes for CASSQVKGFGNEQFF.

This clonotype was observed at least ten times. The V call is TRBV9, the J call TRBJ2-5; the D is unclear. The CDR3 consists of 16 residues. Germline lookup yields CDR1 SGDLS and CDR2 YYNGEE. Trimming shortened V by 1 base and J by 0 bases, and 13 bases separated the two germline ends. The CDR3 loop is CASSVYAGRNQETQYF. Here the CDR3 DNA reads TGTGCCAGCAGCGTATATGCAGGCAGGAACCAAGAGACCCAGTACTTC.

The J gene is TRBJ2-5, the V gene TRBV11-3; 10 bases map to TRBD2. The V gene's germline CDR1 is SGHNT and CDR2 YENEEA. This CDR3 is built from 16 residues. The V segment lost 5 bases and the J segment 1 base; nucleotides outside the gene matches: 7. The CDR3 bases are TGTGCCAGCAGCCCCGGACTAGCGGAATTCCAAGAGACCCAGTACTTC. It specifies CASSPGLAEFQETQYF.

This chain joins TRBV29-1 and TRBJ1-3; a possible D gene is TRBD1 (5 bases). The CDR3 sequence is 13 residues long. CDR1 is SQVTM and CDR2 is ANQGSEA in the germline V gene. V was pared by 5 bases and J by 0 bases, with 8 bases between. The CDR3 protein is CSVFTGSGNTIYF. The DNA of the CDR3 is TGCAGCGTTTTCACAGGCTCTGGAAACACCATATATTTT.

Concerning this clonotype: One junction end disagrees with the germline gene, perhaps due to a read error. The chain links TRBV11-3 to TRBJ2-2, with a possible D match to TRBD2 (5 bases). The CDR3 length is 13 residues. Looked up from germline, CDR1 is SGHNT and CDR2 is YENEEA. The CDR3 DNA follows: TGTGCCAGCAGCTTAGGTTACACCGGGGAGCCGTTTTTT. Translation gives CASSLGYTGEPFF.

This clonotype was found a few times. V usage is TRBV7-3 and J usage is TRBJ2-3; 13 bases agree with TRBD2. Germline CDR1 SGHTA, CDR2 FQGTGA. This CDR3 has 17 residues. V lost 5 bases and J lost 8; bases outside the gene matches: 13. The CDR3 spells CASSARGTSGAQGTQYF. The CDR3 coding sequence is TGTGCCAGCAGCGCCCGTGGGACTAGCGGGGCGCAGGGTACGCAGTATTTT.

This clonotype has only a few counts. The CDR3 nucleotides are TGCAGTGCTAGAGATATAGGGGCCTCCTACGAGCAGTACTTC. Amino acid sequence: CSARDIGASYEQYF. The J gene is TRBJ2-7, the V gene TRBV20-1; D perhaps matches TRBD1 (5 bases). The V end was cut by 0 bases, the J end by 0 bases, with 9 bases between. The CDR3 has 14 residues. Germline values: CDR1 DFQATT, CDR2 SNEGSKA (reference sequence).

In its sample, this clonotype was seen a few times. The V gene is TRBV3-1, the J gene TRBJ1-3; 9 nucleotides agree with TRBD1. The CDR3 consists of 16 residues. Germline V gene lookup returns CDR1 LGHDT and CDR2 YNNKEL (reference sequence). V was clipped by 1 base and J by 4 bases; unmatched bases: 5. Written as DNA, the CDR3 is TGTGCCAGCAGCCAAGGACAGGGGGTTACAGGAAACACCATATATTTT. It translates to CASSQGQGVTGNTIYF.

The rearrangement links TRBV19 to TRBJ2-1; D gene uncertain. V was clipped by 7 bases and J by 10 bases, with 11 bases between them. The CDR3 has 11 amino acids. Germline V gene data show CDR1 as LNHDA and CDR2 as SQIVND (reference sequence). CDR3 in DNA: TGTGCCAGTAATGGCATTCAGGAGCAGTTCTTC. As protein: CASNGIQEQFF.

This chain links TRBV29-1 with TRBJ2-4; no reliable D call. V was cut by 6 bases and J by 0 bases, with 18 bases left in between. The CDR3 totals 16 residues. Germline lookup yields CDR1 SQVTM and CDR2 ANQGSEA. The CDR3, as DNA: TGCAGCGTCACGATGAAAGATAGGGTAGCCAAAAACATTCAGTACTTC. Translating it yields CSVTMKDRVAKNIQYF.

The chain carries TRBV19 and TRBJ2-1; D not resolved. Germline CDR1 is LNHDA and CDR2 is SQIVND (reference sequence). Trimming removed 3 bases at V and 9 bases at J, with 15 bases between. CDR3 size: 14 residues. The CDR3 reads CASSIPGTNGEQFF. The DNA for the CDR3 is TGTGCCAGTAGTATTCCGGGTACCAACGGTGAGCAGTTCTTC.

This clonotype has a handful of counts. V usage is TRBV3-1 and J usage is TRBJ2-7; D unclear. The CDR3 is made up of 13 amino acids. CDR1 is LGHDT, CDR2 YNNKEL, per germline (reference sequence). V shed 4 bases and J shed 5 bases, with 12 bases lying between them. The CDR3 here is CASSPPGSHEQYF. The DNA for the CDR3 is TGTGCCAGCAGCCCCCCGGGTAGCCACGAGCAGTACTTC.

This clonotype was seen only a few times. The rearrangement links TRBV11-2 to TRBJ2-5, with 9 bases lining up with TRBD2. CDR1 and CDR2 (germline): SGHAT, FQNNGV. Losses at the gene ends were 3 bases for V and 5 bases for J; bases not matched to a gene: 16. The CDR3 consists of 18 residues. The CDR3, as DNA: TGTGCCAGCAGCTTCTCCCGGCAGGGGGGACTAGCAGGCGAGACCCAGTACTTC. This translates into CASSFSRQGGLAGETQYF.